Listed below are T cell receptor beta chains from one sample, sequenced in a study of blood T cells in healthy people across ages. TCRdb fed the 5' RACE reads into MiXCR, producing one record per CDR3 protein. The sample consists of about 1.5 million distinct CDR3 sequences, less than 45% of them appearing once. Material for sequencing was blood. These receptors all come from a woman under 30 in good health. The CDR3 runs from the conserved cysteine through the conserved F or W. D genes are given only for firm matches. A clone size is listed for some rows: how often the clone was seen (once, few, many), or a class if it is expanded.

cdr3_aa cdr3_nt clone_size v_call d_call j_call
CASSLLAGFVPDTQYF TGTGCCAGCAGCTTATTGGCAGGGTTTGTCCCAGATACGCAGTATTTT - TRBV5-6 - TRBJ2-3
CSARAPGQGTYEQYF TGCAGTGCTAGAGCTCCGGGACAGGGTACCTACGAGCAGTACTTC - TRBV20-1 TRBD1 TRBJ2-7
CASSHPTTVSYNEQFF TGCGCCAGCAGCCATCCCACGACTGTCTCCTACAATGAGCAGTTCTTC - TRBV4-1 - TRBJ2-1
CASSADRVSSYEQYF TGTGCCAGCAGCGCGGACAGGGTAAGCTCCTACGAGCAGTACTTC - TRBV6-2/TRBV6-3 TRBD1 TRBJ2-7
CASSFNNNEQYF TGTGCCAGCAGCTTTAATAACAATGAGCAGTACTTC - TRBV11-3 - TRBJ2-7
CSVHPDDGYTF TGCAGCGTTCACCCGGACGATGGCTACACCTTC few TRBV29-1 - TRBJ1-2
CASIPPVPRFGNIQYF TGTGCCAGCATCCCCCCTGTCCCCCGTTTCGGAAACATTCAGTACTTC - TRBV9 - TRBJ2-4
CALRGSGTGGLFF TGTGCCCTGCGAGGGTCGGGCACCGGGGGGCTGTTTTTT - TRBV12-3/TRBV12-4 - TRBJ2-2
CSVEGGGCDCEKLFF TGCAGCGTTGAAGGAGGGGGGTGTGACTGTGAAAAACTGTTTTTT - TRBV29-1 - TRBJ1-4
CASSQGTGVGTEAFF TGTGCCAGCAGCCAGGGGACAGGGGTGGGCACTGAAGCTTTCTTT few TRBV4-2 TRBD1 TRBJ1-1
CASSGREGYEQYF TGTGCCAGCAGCGGCAGGGAGGGCTACGAGCAGTACTTC - TRBV25-1 TRBD2 TRBJ2-7
CASSQHDHSPLHF TGCGCCAGCAGCCAGCACGACCATTCACCCCTCCACTTT - TRBV4-1 - TRBJ1-6
CAIRPGLAGGSTTDTQYF TGTGCCATCAGACCGGGACTAGCGGGAGGGTCGACCACAGATACGCAGTATTTT - TRBV10-3 TRBD2 TRBJ2-3
CASSKEQGAYGYTF TGTGCCAGCAGCAAGGAACAGGGGGCCTATGGCTACACCTTC few TRBV2 TRBD1 TRBJ1-2
CASSLTGPGANYGYTF TGTGCCAGCAGTTTGACAGGCCCCGGAGCTAACTATGGCTACACCTTC - TRBV27 - TRBJ1-2
CSVEGDPPNEQFF TGCAGCGTTGAAGGGGATCCTCCCAATGAGCAGTTCTTC many TRBV29-1 - TRBJ2-1
CSARRQGENSPLHF TGCAGTGCTAGGCGACAAGGCGAAAATTCACCCCTCCACTTT - TRBV20-1 - TRBJ1-6
CASMVQGVNTEAFF TGTGCCAGCATGGTACAGGGGGTAAACACTGAAGCTTTCTTT - TRBV25-1 TRBD1 TRBJ1-1
CASSFILGQGVYEQYF TGTGCCAGCAGTTTTATTCTGGGACAGGGTGTATACGAGCAGTACTTC - TRBV28 TRBD1 TRBJ2-7
CASSSQEAGELFF TGTGCCAGCAGTTCACAGGAGGCCGGGGAGCTGTTTTTT - TRBV12-3/TRBV12-4 - TRBJ2-2
CASSQFRGYEQYF TGCGCCAGCAGCCAGTTCAGGGGCTACGAGCAGTACTTC - TRBV4-3 - TRBJ2-7
CASSLASLAGDFNEQFF TGTGCCAGCAGTTTAGCCTCCTTAGCGGGAGATTTCAATGAGCAGTTCTTC - TRBV28 TRBD2 TRBJ2-1
CASQHGRDYEQYF TGTGCCAGCCAACACGGAAGGGACTACGAGCAGTACTTC - TRBV12-3/TRBV12-4 - TRBJ2-7
CASSTGLAPTDTQYF TGTGCCAGCAGCACAGGACTAGCTCCCACAGATACGCAGTATTTT - TRBV7-8 TRBD2 TRBJ2-3
CASSFRHRNTEAFF TGTGCCAGCAGTTTTAGGCACCGGAACACTGAAGCTTTCTTT - TRBV12-3/TRBV12-4 - TRBJ1-1
CASRTSGTLGEQYF TGTGCCTCAAGGACTAGCGGGACCCTCGGGGAGCAGTACTTC - TRBV27 TRBD2 TRBJ2-7
CSARDRPGLIAEAFF TGCAGTGCTAGAGATCGTCCAGGTTTAATCGCTGAAGCTTTCTTT - TRBV20-1 - TRBJ1-1
CASSGVSFYTYNEQFF TGTGCCAGCAGTGGGGTCAGTTTCTATACCTACAATGAGCAGTTCTTC few TRBV6-1 - TRBJ2-1
CASTLGRFPNYGYTF TGTGCCAGCACACTAGGCCGGTTTCCCAACTATGGCTACACCTTC once TRBV12-3/TRBV12-4 - TRBJ1-2
CASSDRKGVNEQFF TGTGCCAGCAGCGACCGGAAGGGGGTAAATGAGCAGTTCTTC - TRBV7-2 - TRBJ2-1
CASSEMWQRVHEQFF TGTGCCAGCAGTGAGATGTGGCAGCGGGTACACGAGCAGTTCTTC few TRBV2 - TRBJ2-1
CSVEEENTGELFF TGCAGCGTTGAAGAGGAGAACACCGGGGAGCTGTTTTTT - TRBV29-1 - TRBJ2-2
CSAIGNPDQPQHF TGCAGTGCCATCGGGAACCCAGATCAGCCCCAGCATTTT few TRBV20-1 - TRBJ1-5
CASSGGPFSGNTIYF TGTGCCAGCAGCGGGGGACCGTTCTCTGGAAACACCATATATTTT - TRBV5-5 - TRBJ1-3
CASSFRGGASGGARNEQFF TGTGCCAGCAGTTTCCGGGGAGGCGCTAGCGGGGGGGCCCGGAATGAGCAGTTCTTC - TRBV6-5 TRBD2 TRBJ2-1
CAISVLEGYEQYF TGTGCCATCAGTGTGTTAGAAGGGTACGAGCAGTACTTC - TRBV10-3 - TRBJ2-7
CSATGNSGNTIYF TGCAGCGCTACAGGGAACTCTGGAAACACCATATATTTT - TRBV29-1 - TRBJ1-3
CASSLGEGWKTQYF TGTGCCAGCAGCTTAGGGGAGGGGTGGAAGACCCAGTACTTC - TRBV7-9 TRBD2 TRBJ2-5
CASSLAQGLAAQEDQYF TGTGCCAGCAGCTTAGCGCAAGGACTAGCGGCCCAGGAGGACCAGTACTTC few TRBV7-8 TRBD2 TRBJ2-4
CASRLGGSEGYTF TGTGCCAGCAGACTAGGGGGCTCGGAAGGCTACACCTTC - TRBV27 TRBD1 TRBJ1-2
CASSSDTGLAEGTDTQYF TGTGCCAGCAGCTCTGATACGGGACTAGCGGAGGGGACAGATACGCAGTATTTT many TRBV7-8 TRBD2 TRBJ2-3
CGISAGLGAGLFF TGTGGCATCAGTGCAGGACTGGGAGCCGGGTTGTTTTTT - TRBV10-3 - TRBJ2-2
CASSVEGFYTDTQYF TGTGCCAGCAGCGTAGAAGGCTTTTACACAGATACGCAGTATTTT few TRBV9 - TRBJ2-3
CAGSQATLGETQYF TGCGCCGGCAGCCAAGCTACTCTCGGGGAGACCCAGTACTTC - TRBV4-3 - TRBJ2-5
CASIRTGHTDTQYF TGTGCCAGCATCAGGACAGGACACACAGATACGCAGTATTTT - TRBV6-5 TRBD1 TRBJ2-3
CASSQWDSKNIQYF TGTGCCAGCAGCCAATGGGACAGCAAAAACATTCAGTACTTC - TRBV3-1 TRBD1 TRBJ2-4
CASSLVSAALAKNSQYF TGTGCCAGCAGCTTAGTCAGCGCGGCACTAGCCAAAAACAGTCAGTACTTC - TRBV7-2 - TRBJ2-4
CAISESLAGVGEQYF TGTGCCATCAGTGAGTCGCTAGCGGGAGTTGGCGAGCAGTACTTC few TRBV10-3 TRBD2 TRBJ2-7
CASSNSGGFNEQFF TGTGCCAGCAGCAATAGTGGAGGCTTCAATGAGCAGTTCTTC - TRBV11-3 - TRBJ2-1
CASSETGRYEQYF TGTGCCAGCTCCGAGACAGGGCGCTACGAGCAGTACTTC - TRBV7-9 TRBD1 TRBJ2-7
CSGGGGSTDTQYF TGCAGCGGGGGTGGCGGGAGTACAGATACGCAGTATTTT - TRBV29-1 TRBD2 TRBJ2-3
CASSVRVDYNEQYF TGTGCCAGCAGCGTGCGGGTGGACTACAATGAGCAGTACTTC few TRBV7-9 - TRBJ2-7
CASSQDRASGGSIQYF TGTGCCAGCAGCCAAGATCGGGCTAGCGGGGGAAGCATTCAGTACTTC few TRBV4-2 TRBD2 TRBJ2-4
CASSQEAGLNGDTQYF TGCGCCAGCAGCCAAGAAGCAGGGCTAAACGGGGATACGCAGTATTTT few TRBV4-3 - TRBJ2-3